These T cell receptor beta chains were read from a single sample in a study of T cell changes during pregnancy in multiple sclerosis. Libraries were prepared by immunoSEQ multiplex PCR; TCRdb keeps only in-frame clonotypes and omits some of them. Found here are about 110,000 clones, about 89% of them singletons; the top ten hold roughly 1.6%. The source material was peripheral blood, sampled before pregnancy. Every receptor here comes from a female donor with multiple sclerosis, enrolled in a pregnancy study. CDR3s include the opening cysteine and the closing phenylalanine or tryptophan. A D gene is named only where the DNA matches it firmly. Not all rows give a size; the values are once, few, many and, for expanded clones, a class.

d_call clone_size j_call v_call cdr3_nt cdr3_aa
TRBD2 - TRBJ2-1 TRBV6-5 TGTGCCAGCAGGCCTAGTGAGCGGGAGAGGCAGGGGCAGTTCTTC CASRPSERERQGQFF
- - TRBJ1-6 TRBV30 TGTGCCTGGAGTTCGAATTCACCCCTCCACTTT CAWSSNSPLHF
- - TRBJ2-7 TRBV20-1 TGCAGTGCTAGACAGTTGTACGAGCAGTACTTC CSARQLYEQYF
- - TRBJ1-1 TRBV18 TGTGCCAGCTCACCTACAGGCTACACTGAAGCTTTCTTT CASSPTGYTEAFF
- medium-sized TRBJ2-7 TRBV27 TGTGCCAGCAGTTTCGGGCAGGGTTCCTACGAGCAGTACTTC CASSFGQGSYEQYF
- - TRBJ2-4 TRBV7-9 TGTGCCAGCAGCTCCCCTTTCGGGGTAAAAGCCAAAAACATTCAGTACTTC CASSSPFGVKAKNIQYF
TRBD2 - TRBJ2-2 TRBV7-3 TGTGCCAGCAGCTTATATCGGGGGGGCGCTGGGACCGGGGAGCTGTTTTTT CASSLYRGGAGTGELFF
- once TRBJ2-1 TRBV6-1 TGTGCCAGCAGTGAAGCAGCTAGCGACTACAATGAGCAGTTCTTC CASSEAASDYNEQFF
TRBD1 - TRBJ2-6 TRBV5-4 TGTGCCAGCAGCCAGGGACAGGGATTGTTAGGGGCCAACGTCCTGACTTTC CASSQGQGLLGANVLTF
- - TRBJ2-3 TRBV11-3 TGTGCCAGCAGCTTTTGGGACAAAGGTGGCGCAGATACGCAGTATTTT CASSFWDKGGADTQYF
- - TRBJ1-4 TRBV4-3 TGCGCCAGCAGCCAAGACCGGGAAGGGAGACTGTTTTTT CASSQDREGRLFF
- - TRBJ2-1 TRBV5-1 TGCGCCAGCAGCTTAGGGACTTCTATCAATGAGCAGTTCTTC CASSLGTSINEQFF
- - TRBJ2-4 TRBV6-6 TGTGCCAGCAGTTTTGCCAGGGTGACCAAAAACATTCAGTACTTC CASSFARVTKNIQYF
- once TRBJ1-6 TRBV28 TGTGCCAGCAGTCCACCAGGGGAAGGATCACCCCTCCACTTT CASSPPGEGSPLHF
TRBD2 - TRBJ2-3 TRBV29-1 TGCAGCGTTGAAGGCGGGAGCGCAGATACGCAGTATTTT CSVEGGSADTQYF
TRBD1 - TRBJ2-1 TRBV6-5 TGTGCCAGCAGTTATTACAAGACCCAGGGGGCCTATGAGCAGTTCTTC CASSYYKTQGAYEQFF
TRBD1 - TRBJ1-5 TRBV28 TGTGCCAGCAGTTCCGAACGACTACAGGGGAATCAGCCCCAGCATTTT CASSSERLQGNQPQHF
- - TRBJ2-5 TRBV29-1 TGCAGCGTTGAAAGGGGGGGGCAAGAGACCCAGTACTTC CSVERGGQETQYF
TRBD1 - TRBJ1-2 TRBV5-4 TGTGCCAGCAGCCAAGGACAGGGTAGGAACTATGGCTACACCTTC CASSQGQGRNYGYTF
TRBD1 - TRBJ1-1 TRBV6-5 TGTGCCAGCAGAAGAGGGACAGGTGAAGCTTTCTTT CASRRGTGEAFF
- - TRBJ2-7 TRBV28 - CASSSSGGRRHEQYF
- - TRBJ1-2 TRBV30 TGTGCCTGGAGTGTACCCGGTGCTAACTATGGCTACACCTTC CAWSVPGANYGYTF